Listed here are 28 T cell receptor beta chains from one sample, sequenced in a study of T cells in Graves' hyperthyroidism and ophthalmopathy. RNA transcripts yielded amplified TCR beta CDR3 regions. The HTBI set primed first-round TCR CDR3 RT-PCR. From the multiplex PCR reads, TCRdb called clonotypes with MiXCR, one entry per CDR3 protein. The sample yields fewer than 350,000 distinct CDR3 sequences, 15% to 20% seen once. Sequenced material: blood. The receptors shown here come from a woman aged 40 to 55 with Graves' ophthalmopathy.

This clonotype occurred many times. The chain uses TRBV6-1 and TRBJ2-5; D is possibly TRBD1 or TRBD2 (5 bases each). The CDR3 is 13 residues long. CDR1 is MNHNS, CDR2 SASEGT, per germline. V lost 6 bases, J lost 10 bases, and 18 bases lay in between. CDR3 sequence: CASSERVGQNQYF. The CDR3 nucleotides are TGTGCCAGCAGCGAGAGGGTGGGGCAGAACCAGTACTTC.

The chain recombines TRBV28 with TRBJ1-2; D is perhaps TRBD1 (6 bases). The germline gives CDR1 MDHEN, CDR2 SYDVKM. The CDR3 has 15 amino acids. Trimming cost V 2 bases and J 2 bases, with 12 bases left between them. CDR3 residues: CASSLTGFANYGYTF. The CDR3 nucleotides read TGTGCCAGCAGTTTAACAGGGTTCGCCAACTATGGCTACACCTTC.

This clonotype came up many times. The rearrangement uses TRBV28 and TRBJ1-6; 11 bases match TRBD1. The CDR3 extends over 15 amino acids. Per the germline V gene, CDR1 is MDHEN and CDR2 is SYDVKM. Germline trimming cut 3 bases from V and 11 bases from J; bases unmatched to any gene: 6. CDR3 amino acids: CASSLGTGGKAPLHF. The CDR3 DNA reads TGTGCCAGCAGTTTGGGGACAGGGGGGAAGGCACCCCTCCACTTT.

The J gene is TRBJ2-7, the V gene TRBV27; 9 nucleotides align to TRBD1. The V gene's germline CDR1 is MNHEY and CDR2 SMNVEV (reference sequence). The CDR3 is 13 residues long. The V gene end was trimmed by 4 bases and the J gene end by 6 bases; junction bases not matched to a gene: 4. CDR3 protein: CASSWDRVSEQYF. In DNA form, the CDR3 reads TGTGCCAGCAGTTGGGACAGGGTCAGCGAGCAGTACTTC.

This clonotype was counted ten times or more. The chain recombines TRBV28 with TRBJ1-1; perhaps TRBD1 as D (6 bases). From germline, CDR1 is MDHEN and CDR2 SYDVKM. V lost 8 bases to trimming and J lost 4 bases, with 26 bases between them. CDR3 length: 17 amino acids. The chain's CDR3 is CASRELPGTTLATEAFF. The CDR3 DNA reads as TGTGCCAGCCGCGAGTTACCCGGGACAACCCTGGCCACTGAAGCTTTCTTT.

Ten or more counts support this clonotype. The V call is TRBV20-1, the J call TRBJ2-5; 8 bases are a match to TRBD2. Germline V gene data show CDR1 as DFQATT and CDR2 as SNEGSKA (reference sequence). This CDR3 is 12 amino acids long. With V trimmed by 6 bases and J by 5 bases, 5 bases remained unmatched. CDR3 sequence: CSARRLAETQYF. The DNA of the CDR3 is TGCAGTGCCCGCCGACTAGCGGAGACCCAGTACTTC.

This clonotype appeared a few times. The chain has TRBV5-1 and TRBJ2-7; TRBD1 matches at 8 bases. V was clipped by 5 bases and J by 4 bases; unmatched bases: 11. Germline V gene lookup returns CDR1 SGHRS and CDR2 YFSETQ. The CDR3 sequence is 15 residues long. The CDR3 sequence is CASRLSVRGRYEQYF. CDR3 DNA sequence: TGCGCCAGCAGACTCTCAGTCAGGGGGCGGTACGAGCAGTACTTC.

The CDR3 is CASSQQVRSSYEQYF. The CDR3 region has the DNA TGTGCCAGCAGCCAACAAGTACGGAGCTCCTACGAGCAGTACTTC. V gene TRBV4-2 combines with J gene TRBJ2-7, with no clear D. CDR3 length: 15 residues. Trimming pared 2 bases from V and 0 bases from J, leaving 11 bases between. Germline V CDR1 and CDR2: LGHNA, YNFKEQ.

CDR3 region: CASSLGGGYNSPLHF. The CDR3, as DNA: TGTGCCAGCAGTTTAGGGGGAGGATATAATTCACCCCTCCACTTT. The rearrangement joins TRBV12-3 or TRBV12-4 to TRBJ1-6; no clear D gene. Trimming removed 1 base from V and 4 bases from J, with 8 bases in between. The CDR3 runs to 15 residues.

The table lists this clonotype with many counts. V and J are TRBV28 and TRBJ1-2; D may be TRBD1 (5 bases). The V and J ends lost 6 bases and 4 bases respectively, with 9 bases between them. This CDR3 contains 12 residues. Germline loops: CDR1 MDHEN, CDR2 SYDVKM. CDR3: CASRGEVYGYTF. The CDR3 DNA follows: TGTGCCAGCAGAGGGGAGGTCTATGGCTACACCTTC.

This clonotype has ten or more counts. This rearrangement joins TRBV5-1 to TRBJ1-3, with unresolved D. The CDR3 runs to 14 residues. Trimming pared 0 bases from V and 0 bases from J, leaving 4 bases between. Germline loops: CDR1 SGHRS, CDR2 YFSETQ. CDR3 nucleotide sequence: TGCGCCAGCAGCTTGGACCCCTCTGGAAACACCATATATTTT. Its translation: CASSLDPSGNTIYF.

This clonotype was observed a few times. This chain connects TRBV2 to TRBJ2-5; possibly TRBD1 for D (7 bases). The germline V gene has CDR1 SNHLY and CDR2 FYNNEI. Trimming pared 4 bases from V and 5 bases from J, leaving 17 bases between. The CDR3 has 15 amino acids. The CDR3 nucleotides are TGTGCCAGCAGTGCCCTGGCAGGGGGGCTGGAGACCCAGTACTTC. Amino acid sequence: CASSALAGGLETQYF.

The sample holds many counts of this clonotype. The rearrangement uses TRBV10-2 and TRBJ1-1; 9 nucleotides align to TRBD1. V trimming: 0 bases; J trimming: 9 bases; junction bases outside the gene matches: 2. This CDR3 is built from 13 residues. Germline values: CDR1 WSHSY, CDR2 SAAADI. For the CDR3, the DNA is TGCGCCAGCAGTGAGTCGGGGACAGGGAAAGCTTTCTTT. This sequence encodes CASSESGTGKAFF.

This clonotype was counted at least ten times. The J gene is TRBJ2-7, the V gene TRBV14, with D hard to call. The CDR3 is 14 amino acids. The V end lost 3 bases, the J end lost 3 bases, and 12 bases lay between the germline ends. Germline V lookup: CDR1 SGHDN, CDR2 FVKESK. Here the CDR3 DNA reads TGTGCCAGCAGCCATCCCCAGAAAATCTACGAGCAGTACTTC. Translating it yields CASSHPQKIYEQYF.

This chain connects TRBV19 to TRBJ2-2; TRBD2 agrees at 7 bases. Trimming at V came to 3 bases and at J to 5 bases, leaving 3 bases not matched to a gene. CDR1 is LNHDA, CDR2 SQIVND, per germline (reference sequence). The CDR3 spans 14 residues. The CDR3 here is CASSMGGSTGELFF. The CDR3 region has the DNA TGTGCCAGTAGTATGGGGGGGTCGACCGGGGAGCTGTTTTTT.

There are many counts of this clonotype. This rearrangement joins TRBV6-5 to TRBJ2-7; a weak D match, TRBD1 (6 bases). The germline V and J ends were trimmed by 2 bases and 5 bases, with 13 bases remaining between them. Germline CDR1 and CDR2: MNHEY and SVGAGI. The length of the CDR3 is 14 residues. Here the CDR3 reads CASSYTDNRDEQYF. DNA of the CDR3: TGTGCCAGCAGTTACACGGATAACAGGGACGAGCAGTACTTC.

Notes on this clonotype: A read error may produce the germline difference seen at one junction end. The chain uses TRBV12-3 or TRBV12-4 and TRBJ1-5; D call uncertain. The CDR3 is 13 residues long. As DNA, the CDR3 is TGTGCCAGCAGGGCACTGCCGGGTCAGCCCCAGCCTTTT. Amino acids: CASRALPGQPQPF.

This clonotype was seen ten or more times. This chain connects TRBV30 to TRBJ2-2; D gene ambiguous. The V and J ends lost 1 base and 6 bases respectively, with 3 bases between them. The CDR3 is 11 residues long. In germline, CDR1 is GTSNPN, CDR2 SVGIG (reference sequence). The CDR3 reads CAWSGPGELFF. The CDR3, as DNA: TGTGCCTGGAGTGGGCCCGGGGAGCTGTTTTTT.

As regards this clonotype: The junction departs from germline at one end; a sequencing error may be responsible. The V and J genes are TRBV28 and TRBJ2-7, with 7 bases aligning to TRBD2. CDR1 and CDR2 from the germline V gene are MDHEN and SYDVKM. CDR3 length: 15 amino acids. The CDR3 is CASSLLRGRAGERYF. The DNA of the CDR3 is TGTGCCAGCAGTTTACTGAGAGGGAGGGCCGGCGAGCGGTACTTC.

This clonotype was observed many times. The CDR3 DNA follows: TGTGCCAGCAGCCCCCCTTCTTCGGGAGGTCCCTACGAGCAGTACTTC. Its translation: CASSPPSSGGPYEQYF. The rearrangement uses TRBV11-1 and TRBJ2-7; 7 bases fit TRBD2. The CDR3 is 16 amino acids. The ends lost 5 bases at V and 2 bases at J; junction bases unmatched: 12. Germline-derived CDR1 and CDR2 are SGHAT and FQDESV (reference sequence).

This clonotype was seen many times. J is TRBJ2-7 and V is TRBV5-4; weak D call: TRBD1 (6 bases). The CDR3 length is 14 residues. Trimming shortened V by 3 bases and J by 3 bases, and 13 bases separated the two germline ends. The germline V gene has CDR1 SGHNT and CDR2 YYREEE (reference sequence). CDR3 sequence reads: CASSSEGHLYEQYF. CDR3 coding DNA: TGTGCCAGCAGCTCCGAGGGACATCTCTACGAGCAGTACTTC.

This clonotype was seen many times. This rearrangement joins TRBV5-1 to TRBJ2-7; 13 bases map to TRBD2. Germline assignment: CDR1 SGHRS and CDR2 YFSETQ. Germline trimming cut 2 bases from V and 4 bases from J; bases unmatched to any gene: 18. The CDR3 has 20 amino acids. CDR3 DNA: TGCGCCAGCAGCTTCTCTTATTGGACTAGCGGGAGTCCCGCGAGGTACGAGCAGTACTTC. This translates into CASSFSYWTSGSPARYEQYF.

Many counts were recorded for this clonotype. The chain joins TRBV6-5 to TRBJ2-2; no clear D. V dropped 2 bases and J dropped 0 bases, with 4 bases sitting between them. This CDR3 contains 14 residues. From germline, CDR1 is MNHEY and CDR2 SVGAGI. Here the CDR3 reads CASSYRANTGELFF. Here the CDR3 DNA reads TGTGCCAGCAGTTACAGGGCGAACACCGGGGAGCTGTTTTTT.

The chain employs TRBV12-3 or TRBV12-4 and TRBJ1-5, with D perhaps matching TRBD1 (5 bases). Trimming removed 7 bases from V and 4 bases from J, with 14 bases in between. CDR3 length: 14 amino acids. For the CDR3, the DNA is TGTGCCAGCACCAGTGGGACGACGAATCAGCCCCAGCATTTT. It is translated as CASTSGTTNQPQHF.

This clonotype was seen repeatedly, ten times or more. The chain links TRBV7-2 to TRBJ2-4; a weak D match, TRBD1 (6 bases). Germline values: CDR1 SGHTA, CDR2 FQGNSA. Trimming pared 5 bases from V and 6 bases from J, leaving 17 bases between. This CDR3 region has 15 residues. CDR3 region: CASSGLDRLGNIQYF. The CDR3 DNA follows: TGTGCCAGCAGCGGACTGGACAGATTGGGAAACATTCAGTACTTC. Complete variable domain (other parts from reference TRBV7-2 and TRBJ2-4): GAGVSQSPSNKVTEKGKDVELRCDPISGHTALYWYRQSLGQGLEFLIYFQGNSAPDKSGLPSDRFSAERTGGSVSTLTIQRTQQEDSAVYLCASSGLDRLGNIQYFGAGTRLSVL.

Many counts were recorded for this clonotype. This chain uses TRBV11-2 with TRBJ2-2, with 9 nucleotides matching TRBD1. The J segment lost 6 bases and the V segment lost 6 bases, leaving 8 bases of the junction unmatched. This CDR3 comprises 15 residues. Germline V gene data show CDR1 as SGHAT and CDR2 as FQNNGV. CDR3 protein: CASRGQGLRAGELFF. The DNA of the CDR3 is TGTGCCAGCAGGGGACAGGGACTAAGGGCCGGGGAGCTGTTTTTT. The variable domain in full, with the rest retrieved from reference TRBV11-2 and TRBJ2-2, is EAGVAQSPRYKIIEKRQSVAFWCNPISGHATLYWYQQILGQGPKLLIQFQNNGVVDDSQLPKDRFSAERLKGVDSTLKIQPAKLEDSAVYLCASRGQGLRAGELFFGEGSRLTVL.

Turning to this clonotype: A much larger clone is a single base away; this may be a read error. This CDR3 is missing its conserved last phenylalanine or tryptophan, likely due to a read error. The chain recombines TRBV20-1 with TRBJ2-5, with 8 bases lining up with TRBD1. Germline lookup yields CDR1 DFQATT and CDR2 SNEGSKA (reference sequence). The V and J ends lost 7 bases and 0 bases, in that order; junction bases with no gene match: 22. The CDR3 sequence is 19 residues long. The CDR3: CSVPSDRGVSLEDQETQYI. CDR3 sequence (DNA): TGCAGTGTCCCTTCCGACAGGGGCGTATCCTTAGAAGACCAAGAGACCCAGTACATC.

This clonotype has at least ten counts. This rearrangement joins TRBV19 to TRBJ1-2; D is ambiguous. CDR3 length: 12 amino acids. V lost 5 bases and J lost 8, with 12 bases in between. The germline V gene has CDR1 LNHDA and CDR2 SQIVND (reference sequence). CDR3 loop: CASSRREGGYTF. The CDR3 bases are TGTGCCAGTAGTCGCCGAGAAGGGGGCTACACCTTC.